The clone carrying this TCR beta chain was counted ten times or more. Its target is unknown. TCRdb passed the reads through MiXCR, listing each CDR3 protein once. The data show about 47,000 distinct CDR3 sequences, with roughly a fifth seen just once and roughly 50% held by the top ten. The data are from a study of T cell repertoires in cytomegalovirus infection. Study-wide results and limits: Within the response measured ex vivo, HLA-C-restricted CMV-specific TCR beta clonotypes were dominant.

Trimming removed 6 bases from V and 5 bases from J; junction bases left unmatched: 13. The CDR3 is 15 residues long. Germline CDR1 and CDR2: MDHEN and SYDVKM. The clonotype was recovered from a human donor in good health (CMV status not recorded). Some clones in this sample may be carry-over from other donors' samples. Sequencing was performed on CD8+ T cells from cultured PBMCs, taken from culture after CMV antigen stimulation. V usage is TRBV28 and J usage is TRBJ2-7; 7 bases are shared with TRBD1. The CDR3 region has the DNA TGTGCCAGCAGCTTAATGACAGGGCGACCCCACGAGCAGTACTTC. This sequence encodes CASSLMTGRPHEQYF.